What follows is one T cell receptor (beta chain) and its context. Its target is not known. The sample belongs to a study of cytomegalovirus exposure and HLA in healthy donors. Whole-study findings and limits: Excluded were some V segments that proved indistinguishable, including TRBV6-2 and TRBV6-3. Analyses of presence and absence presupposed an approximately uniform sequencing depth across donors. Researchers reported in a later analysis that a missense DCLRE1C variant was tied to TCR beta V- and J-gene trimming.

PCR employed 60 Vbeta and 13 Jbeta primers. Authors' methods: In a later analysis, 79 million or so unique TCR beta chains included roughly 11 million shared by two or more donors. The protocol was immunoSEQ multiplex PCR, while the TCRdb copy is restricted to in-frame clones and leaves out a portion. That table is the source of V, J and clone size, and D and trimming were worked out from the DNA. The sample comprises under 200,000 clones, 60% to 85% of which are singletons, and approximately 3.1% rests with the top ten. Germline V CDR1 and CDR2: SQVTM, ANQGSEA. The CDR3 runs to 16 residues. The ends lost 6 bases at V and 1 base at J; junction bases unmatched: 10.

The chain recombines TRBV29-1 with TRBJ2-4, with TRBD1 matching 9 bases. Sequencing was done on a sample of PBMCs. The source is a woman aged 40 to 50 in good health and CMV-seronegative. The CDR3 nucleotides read TGCAGCGTGGCCGGGACAGGGAATTCGGCCAAAAACATTCAGTACTTC. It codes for CSVAGTGNSAKNIQYF.